The 5 T cell receptor beta chains below all came from one sample that was sequenced in a study of shared clonotypes between healthy human individuals. Some clones are missing from TCRdb's copy, which holds only in-frame ones; the method was immunoSEQ multiplex PCR. The repertoire holds hundreds of thousands of clones, with 90% to 97% as singletons. The sequenced material came from naive CD4+ T cells sorted from blood. The subset: CD45RA+ positively selected. Source of these receptors: a young woman in good health.

The gene calls are TRBV28 and TRBJ2-7, with D perhaps matching TRBD1 (5 bases). V lost 6 bases, J lost 5 bases, and 17 bases lay in between. The germline V gene has CDR1 MDHEN and CDR2 SYDVKM. The CDR3 consists of 14 residues. The CDR3 DNA reads as TGTGCCAGCAGCTCCCCCCAGGGCTGGAACGAGCAGTACTTC. This gives the protein CASSSPQGWNEQYF.

This sequence joins TRBV7-3 and TRBJ1-1, with D unresolved. The V and J ends lost 4 bases and 1 base respectively, with 7 bases between them. The germline gives CDR1 SGHTA, CDR2 FQGTGA. The CDR3 has 13 amino acids. The CDR3 spells CASSSQANTEAFF. CDR3 coding DNA: TGTGCCAGCAGCTCCCAGGCGAACACTGAAGCTTTCTTT.

This chain links TRBV29-1 with TRBJ2-3, with 8 nucleotides matching TRBD2. The CDR3 contains 13 residues. CDR1 is SQVTM and CDR2 is ANQGSEA in the germline V gene. V shed 6 bases, J shed 5 bases, and the junction held 7 bases outside the gene matches. The CDR3 DNA is TGCAGCGTAGGAGCGGGAGCACGAGATACGCAGTATTTT. Translated: CSVGAGARDTQYF.

The rearrangement joins TRBV5-1 to TRBJ2-1, with 13 bases identical to TRBD2. This CDR3 comprises 16 residues. Germline V CDR1 and CDR2: SGHRS, YFSETQ. V lost 0 bases to trimming and J lost 7 bases; unmatched junction nucleotides: 4. CDR3 nucleotides: TGCGCCAGCAGCTTGGGACTAGCGGGAGGTTGGAATGAGCAGTTCTTC. Its protein product is CASSLGLAGGWNEQFF. The whole variable domain, filled in from reference TRBV5-1 and TRBJ2-1, reads KAGVTQTPRYLIKTRGQQVTLSCSPISGHRSVSWYQQTPGQGLQFLFEYFSETQRNKGNFPGRFSGRQFSNSRSEMNVSTLELGDSALYLCASSLGLAGGWNEQFFGPGTRLTVL.

As concerns this clone: Other DNA sequences within the sample encode an identical CDR3. The chain carries TRBV6-4 and TRBJ2-7; D ambiguous. Trimming removed 0 bases from V and 0 bases from J, with 12 bases in between. The CDR3 length is 16 residues. Germline V CDR1 and CDR2: MRHNA, SNTAGT. The CDR3 DNA reads as TGTGCCAGCAGTGACTCGAACATACGGAACTCCTACGAGCAGTACTTC. It translates to CASSDSNIRNSYEQYF.